Ten or more counts support the clone carrying this T cell receptor beta chain. As yet, its antigen is unknown. These data come from a study of T cells in Graves' hyperthyroidism and ophthalmopathy. Ophthalmopathy patients had Clinical Activity Score at least 3, NOSPECS grade at least 4, duration under 3 months. Clinical symptoms, serum thyroxine, TRAb, thyroid ultrasound and orbital computed tomography informed diagnoses. Trimming cost V 4 bases and J 0 bases, with 10 bases left between them. Looked up from germline, CDR1 is KGHSH and CDR2 is LQKENI. This CDR3 is 15 amino acids long. Researchers took RNA transcripts and amplified the TCR beta CDR3 regions from them. HTBI primers were employed in a first-round RT-PCR of the TCR CDR3. TCRdb processed the multiplex PCR reads anew with MiXCR; each CDR3 protein has one entry. The table lists approximately 400,000 distinct CDR3 sequences, over 11% of them singletons.

Overall study results and limits: Most thyroid-expanded clonotypes above 0.001 were also found in blood.

Sequencing input: blood. J is TRBJ2-1 and V is TRBV18; D not certain. The source of this sequence is a man aged 50-60 years with Graves' ophthalmopathy. The CDR3: CASSRPGSSYNEQFF. The CDR3 coding sequence is TGTGCCAGCTCACGGCCGGGTAGCTCCTACAATGAGCAGTTCTTC.